The sequence of this T cell receptor beta chain was determined in a study of T cell repertoires in cytomegalovirus infection. About the study: CMV infection and matching HLA type were both indicated by public TCR beta signatures.

TCRdb fed the reads into MiXCR, producing one record per CDR3 protein. The sample has 200,000 to 250,000 distinct CDR3 sequences; 20% to 25% are singletons. This CDR3 comprises 16 residues. V was shortened by 3 bases and J by 4 bases, with 18 bases between the two germline ends. The sequence derives from a human donor in good health (CMV status not recorded). Some clones in this sample may be carry-over from other donors' samples. Sequenced material: CD8+ T cells from PBMCs. The chain is built from TRBV12-3 or TRBV12-4 and TRBJ2-5; possibly TRBD2 for D (6 bases). The CDR3 DNA sequence: TGTGCCAGCAGTTTTTTTGTGACTCCCGGGAGAGAGACCCAGTACTTC. This codes for CASSFFVTPGRETQYF.